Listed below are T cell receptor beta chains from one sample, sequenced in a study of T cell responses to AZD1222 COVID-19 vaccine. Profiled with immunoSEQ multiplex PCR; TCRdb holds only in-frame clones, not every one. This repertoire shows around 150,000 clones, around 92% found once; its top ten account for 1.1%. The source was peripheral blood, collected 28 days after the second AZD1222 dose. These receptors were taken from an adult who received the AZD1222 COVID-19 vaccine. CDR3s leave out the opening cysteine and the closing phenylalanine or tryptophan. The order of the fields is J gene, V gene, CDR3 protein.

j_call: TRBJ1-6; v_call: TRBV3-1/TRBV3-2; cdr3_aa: ASSQRQDSPLH
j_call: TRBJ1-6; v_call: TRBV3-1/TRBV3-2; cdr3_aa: ASSQQGGSSPLH
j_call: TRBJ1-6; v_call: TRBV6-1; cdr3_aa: ASSEGTGVYNSPLH
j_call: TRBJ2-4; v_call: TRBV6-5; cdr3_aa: ASSYSIEAKNIQY
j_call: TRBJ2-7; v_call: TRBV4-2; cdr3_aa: ASSQSLADRTYEQY
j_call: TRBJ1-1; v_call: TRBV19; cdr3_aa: ASSKDRVSTEAF
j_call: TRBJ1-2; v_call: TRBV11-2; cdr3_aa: ASSLVPGQGAFGYT
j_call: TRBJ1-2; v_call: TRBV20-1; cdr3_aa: SAPGGYGYT
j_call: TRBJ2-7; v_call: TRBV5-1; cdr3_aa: ASSVRDRVYEQY
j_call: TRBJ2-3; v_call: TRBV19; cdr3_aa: ASRDPGGITDTQY
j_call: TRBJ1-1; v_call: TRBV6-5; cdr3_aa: ASSYRHDTEAF
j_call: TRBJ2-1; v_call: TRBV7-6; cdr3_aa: ASSLEDYNEQF
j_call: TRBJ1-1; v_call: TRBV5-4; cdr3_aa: ASSLLNTEAF
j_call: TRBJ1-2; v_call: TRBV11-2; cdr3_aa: ASSPVGGRWNYGYT